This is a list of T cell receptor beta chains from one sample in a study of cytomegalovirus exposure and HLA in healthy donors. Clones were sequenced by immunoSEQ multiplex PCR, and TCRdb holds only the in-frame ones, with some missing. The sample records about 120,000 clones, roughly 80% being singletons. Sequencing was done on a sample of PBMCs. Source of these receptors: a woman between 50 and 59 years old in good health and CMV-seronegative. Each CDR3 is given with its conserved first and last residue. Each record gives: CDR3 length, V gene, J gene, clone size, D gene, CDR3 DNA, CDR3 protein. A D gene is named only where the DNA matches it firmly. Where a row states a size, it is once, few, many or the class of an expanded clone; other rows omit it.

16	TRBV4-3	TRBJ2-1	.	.	TGCGCCAGCAGCCGAGTTCTAGCTCCTAACTACAATGAGCAGTTCTTC	CASSRVLAPNYNEQFF
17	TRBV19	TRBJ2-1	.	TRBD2	TGTGCCAGTAGTATAGGACTAAGGGTAACTAGCGTCAATGAGCAGTTCTTC	CASSIGLRVTSVNEQFF
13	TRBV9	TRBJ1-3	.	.	TGTGCCAGCAGCGCCGTCCTTTATTCCACCATATATTTT	CASSAVLYSTIYF
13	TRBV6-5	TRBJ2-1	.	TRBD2	TGTGCCAGCAGACTAGCGGGAGACGGTGAGCAGTTCTTC	CASRLAGDGEQFF
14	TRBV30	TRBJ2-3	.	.	TGTGCCTGGACCTTCGGGCTAGCCACAGATACGCAGTATTTT	CAWTFGLATDTQYF
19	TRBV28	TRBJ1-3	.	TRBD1	TGTGCCAGCAGGCGGAGGCCGGGACAGGGGGCGCTCGGTGGAAACACCATATATTTT	CASRRRPGQGALGGNTIYF
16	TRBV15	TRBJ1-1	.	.	TGTGCCACCAGCAGAAAAGCGACGGCCATGAACACTGAAGCTTTCTTT	CATSRKATAMNTEAFF
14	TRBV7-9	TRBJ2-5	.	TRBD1	TGTGCCAGCAGCAGGAGACAGGGCATTGAGACCCAGTACTTC	CASSRRQGIETQYF
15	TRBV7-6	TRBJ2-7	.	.	TGTGCCAGCAGCGCAAGCTCGACTACCTCCTACGAGCAGTACTTC	CASSASSTTSYEQYF
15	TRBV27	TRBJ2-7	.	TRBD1	TGTGCCAGCAGTTTAGGCGGGACAGGGGTCCACGAGCAGTACTTC	CASSLGGTGVHEQYF
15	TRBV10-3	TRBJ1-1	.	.	TGTGCCATCAGTGAGATCGGTGCGTCGAACACTGAAGCTTTCTTT	CAISEIGASNTEAFF
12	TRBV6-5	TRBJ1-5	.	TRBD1	TGTGCCAGCAGGGGACAGACACAGCCCCAGCATTTT	CASRGQTQPQHF
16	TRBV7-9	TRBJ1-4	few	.	TGTGCCAGCAGCAGACACCAGGAGGCAACTAATGAAAAACTGTTTTTT	CASSRHQEATNEKLFF
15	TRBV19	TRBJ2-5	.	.	TGTGCCAGTACCGCGGACAGGGAGGGGAAAGAGACCCAGTACTTC	CASTADREGKETQYF
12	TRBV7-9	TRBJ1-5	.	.	TGTTCCAGCAGCCCGAGTGATCAGCCCCAGCATTTT	CSSSPSDQPQHF
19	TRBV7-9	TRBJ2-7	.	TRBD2	TGTGCCAGCAGCTTGGGGACTAGCGGGAGCGCTAGGAGCTCCTACGAGCAGTACTTC	CASSLGTSGSARSSYEQYF
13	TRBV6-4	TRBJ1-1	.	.	TGTGCCAGCAGACAGGACGGGAACACTGAAGCTTTCTTT	CASRQDGNTEAFF
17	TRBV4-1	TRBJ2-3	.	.	TGCGCCAGCAGCCAGGGCCCCGCTTATACTAGCACAGATACGCAGTATTTT	CASSQGPAYTSTDTQYF
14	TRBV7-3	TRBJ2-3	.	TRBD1	TGTGCCAGCAGTCCGGGACAGGGGGCAGATACGCAGTATTTT	CASSPGQGADTQYF
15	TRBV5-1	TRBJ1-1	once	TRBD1	TGCGCCAGCAGCTGGGGACAGGGCTCGATCACTGAAGCTTTCTTT	CASSWGQGSITEAFF
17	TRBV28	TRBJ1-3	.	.	TGTGCCAGCAGTCACCCCGTCGAGGCAGAATCTGGAAACACCATATATTTT	CASSHPVEAESGNTIYF
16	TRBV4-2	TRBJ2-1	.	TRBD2	TGTGCCAGCAGCCAAGAGGCTAGCGGGGGGTACAATGAGCAGTTCTTC	CASSQEASGGYNEQFF